These 23 T cell receptor beta chains share one sample of origin, sequenced in a study of blood T cell repertoires in COVID-19. Produced via immunoSEQ multiplex PCR; TCRdb's table is partial and in-frame only. The repertoire holds about 160,000 clones, approximately 80% seen once, with 4.5% to 7.5% in the top ten. The sequenced material came from PBMCs or T cells enriched from blood (not recorded which). The receptors here all came from a man in his forties who had recovered from COVID-19.

The chain carries TRBV1 and TRBJ1-1. TRBV1 is noted as a pseudogene. The CDR3 spans 12 residues. The CDR3 region is CTSVLGRTEAFF. CDR3 in DNA: TGCACCAGCGTACTCGGGAGGACTGAAGCTTTCTTT.

The gene calls are TRBV7-9 and TRBJ1-2; no clear D. Looked up from germline, CDR1 is SEHNR and CDR2 is FQNEAQ (reference sequence). This CDR3 region has 12 residues. Trimming took 4 bases from V and 8 from J, leaving 11 bases between them. DNA of the CDR3: TGTGCCAGCAGCTCGAATCAAGAGGGCTACACCTTC. Its protein is CASSSNQEGYTF.

This chain joins TRBV12-5 and TRBJ2-3; a weak D match, TRBD1 (6 bases). The germline gives CDR1 LGHNT, CDR2 FRNRAP. This CDR3 has 15 amino acids. V shed 6 bases and J shed 2 bases, with 15 bases lying between them. The CDR3 here is CASGRGRGITDTQYF. The CDR3 nucleotides are TGTGCTAGTGGCCGGGGTAGGGGGATCACAGATACGCAGTATTTT.

The chain combines TRBV5-4 with TRBJ2-2, with D hard to call. The germline V and J ends were trimmed by 0 bases and 4 bases, with 7 bases remaining between them. CDR3 size: 14 residues. Germline assignment: CDR1 SGHNT and CDR2 YYREEE (reference sequence). The CDR3 nucleotides are TGTGCCAGCAGCTTGGGTCTCCCCACCGGGGAGCTGTTTTTT. Amino acid sequence: CASSLGLPTGELFF.

The rearrangement joins TRBV5-8 to TRBJ2-3; 10 bases agree with TRBD1. CDR3 length: 16 residues. The junction had 5 bases not matched to a gene; V was cut back by 3 bases and J by 1 base. Per germline, CDR1 SGHTS and CDR2 YDEGEE. CDR3: CASSSSGTGGTDTQYF. The CDR3 nucleotides read TGTGCCAGCAGCTCTTCCGGGACAGGGGGCACAGATACGCAGTATTTT. Drawing the rest from reference TRBV5-8 and TRBJ2-3, the complete variable domain is EAGVTQSPTHLIKTRGQQATLRCSPISGHTSVYWYQQALGLGLQFLLWYDEGEERNRGNFPPRFSGRQFPNYSSELNVNALELEDSALYLCASSSSGTGGTDTQYFGPGTRLTVL.

This chain uses TRBV6-1 with TRBJ1-2; D is uncertain. CDR1 MNHNS and CDR2 SASEGT come from the germline V gene. Trimming shortened V by 1 base and J by 2 bases, and 11 bases separated the two germline ends. The CDR3 extends over 15 amino acids. This CDR3 reads CASSEGLSENYGYTF. DNA for the CDR3: TGTGCCAGCAGTGAAGGACTGTCGGAGAACTATGGCTACACCTTC.

V gene TRBV5-1 combines with J gene TRBJ1-2; 8 nucleotides match TRBD1. Germline V gene sequence: CDR1 SGHRS, CDR2 YFSETQ. CDR3 length: 14 amino acids. The J segment lost 7 bases and the V segment lost 4 bases, leaving 9 bases of the junction unmatched. DNA for the CDR3: TGCGCCAGCAGCAACCTCCAGGGGGCGGGTGGCTACACCTTC. Protein: CASSNLQGAGGYTF.

The J gene is TRBJ2-1, the V gene TRBV7-2, with 9 positions matching TRBD2. The CDR3 consists of 18 residues. Germline V gives CDR1 SGHTA, CDR2 FQGNSA. J gave up 8 bases and V 3 bases, and 17 bases lay outside the gene matches. In nucleotides, the CDR3 is TGTGCCAGCAGCTTTTTTGGGGCCCAGGCGGGGGGGCTGTATGAGCAGTTCTTC. Translating it yields CASSFFGAQAGGLYEQFF.

CDR3 region: CASSPYRDQPQHF. The CDR3 coding sequence is TGTGCCAGCTCACCATACAGGGATCAGCCCCAGCATTTT. V gene TRBV18 combines with J gene TRBJ1-5; tentative D call: TRBD1 (6 bases). The CDR3 length is 13 residues. CDR1 is KGHSH, CDR2 LQKENI, per germline. Trimming removed 2 bases from V and 5 bases from J, with 7 bases in between.

This clone was detected only a few times. The rearrangement links TRBV2 to TRBJ2-3; the D gene is possibly TRBD2 (5 bases). V lost 9 bases, J lost 8 bases, and 15 bases lay in between. In germline, CDR1 is SNHLY, CDR2 FYNNEI. This CDR3 comprises 12 residues. This chain's CDR3 is CASLGSVGTQYF. DNA of the CDR3: TGTGCCAGTCTTGGGAGTGTCGGTACGCAGTATTTT.

The CDR3 is CASSQVSASYNEQFF. CDR3 sequence (DNA): TGTGCCAGCAGCCAAGTCAGCGCCTCCTACAATGAGCAGTTCTTC. The rearrangement uses TRBV3-1 (or the pseudogene TRBV3-2) and TRBJ2-1; unclear D gene. Germline loops: CDR1 LGHDT, CDR2 YNNKEL (reference sequence). The V gene lost 1 base and the J gene lost 0 bases, with 7 bases spanning the gap. The CDR3 contains 15 residues.

The chain uses TRBV5-1 and TRBJ2-3, with 7 bases matching TRBD2. CDR1 SGHRS and CDR2 YFSETQ come from the germline V gene. The CDR3 loop spans 14 amino acids. J gave up 1 base and V 4 bases, and 3 bases lay outside the gene matches. For the CDR3, the DNA is TGCGCCAGCAGCCCGGGGGGACGCACAGATACGCAGTATTTT. Residues: CASSPGGRTDTQYF.

The rearrangement joins TRBV27 to TRBJ2-5; no reliable D call. Deletions cut 1 base from V and 5 bases from J, with 11 bases between. There are 14 residues in the CDR3. Germline CDR1 is MNHEY and CDR2 is SMNVEV (reference sequence). CDR3: CASSLLGSLETQYF. The CDR3 region has the DNA TGTGCCAGCAGTTTATTGGGTAGCCTGGAGACCCAGTACTTC.

With regard to this clone: One end of the junction is discordant with germline, which a read error may explain. The chain is built from TRBV6-6 and TRBJ1-1; D uncertain. This CDR3 has 13 amino acids. The germline V gene has CDR1 MNHNY and CDR2 SVGAGI (reference sequence). The CDR3: CASSSEGGADAFF. The CDR3 region has the DNA TGTGCCAGCAGTTCCGAGGGCGGTGCTGATGCTTTCTTT.

This clone was seen a few times. This chain uses TRBV2 with TRBJ1-2; 7 bases line up with TRBD1. From germline, CDR1 is SNHLY and CDR2 FYNNEI. The V segment lost 5 bases and the J segment 5 bases; nucleotides outside the gene matches: 5. The CDR3 covers 13 residues. The chain's CDR3 is CASSLGQEYGYTF. The CDR3 DNA reads as TGTGCCAGCAGTCTCGGACAGGAATATGGCTACACCTTC.

In its sample, this clone was seen once. The chain carries TRBV9 and TRBJ2-3, with D possibly TRBD2 on 6 matching bases. Trimming removed 4 bases at V and 1 base at J, with 13 bases between. Germline V CDR1 and CDR2: SGDLS, YYNGEE. CDR3 length equals 15 residues. CDR3 residues: CASSPPPGGTDTQYF. In nucleotides, the CDR3 is TGTGCCAGCAGCCCCCCTCCGGGGGGCACAGATACGCAGTATTTT.

The V and J genes are TRBV18 and TRBJ2-2, with 7 nucleotides matching TRBD1. The CDR3 loop spans 16 amino acids. Germline CDR1 reads KGHSH; CDR2 reads LQKENI. The V segment lost 6 bases and the J segment 2 bases; nucleotides outside the gene matches: 9. CDR3 bases: TGTGCCAGCTCCCATTCCGGGACAGAAAACACCGGGGAGCTGTTTTTT. Encoded protein: CASSHSGTENTGELFF. The full variable domain, in which reference TRBV18 and TRBJ2-2 provide the parts outside the CDR3, is NAGVMQNPRHLVRRRGQEARLRCSPMKGHSHVYWYRQLPEEGLKFMVYLQKENIIDESGMPKERFSAEFPKEGPSILRIQQVVRGDSAAYFCASSHSGTENTGELFFGEGSRLTVL.

CDR3 coding DNA: TGTGCCAGCAGCTTGGCGGGACAGAGGTCCGGGGAGCTGTTTTTT. Its translation: CASSLAGQRSGELFF. V usage is TRBV5-4 and J usage is TRBJ2-2; 7 bases agree with TRBD1. The CDR3 sequence is 15 residues long. Germline trimming cut 0 bases from V and 6 bases from J; bases unmatched to any gene: 5. Germline CDR1 is SGHNT and CDR2 is YYREEE (reference sequence). The full variable domain, completed using reference TRBV5-4 and TRBJ2-2, is ETGVTQSPTHLIKTRGQQVTLRCSSQSGHNTVSWYQQALGQGPQFIFQYYREEENGRGNFPPRFSGLQFPNYSSELNVNALELDDSALYLCASSLAGQRSGELFFGEGSRLTVL.

The J gene is TRBJ1-2, the V gene TRBV6-4, with 7 bases identical to TRBD1. The CDR3 consists of 16 residues. J gave up 1 base and V 0 bases, and 5 bases lay outside the gene matches. Looked up from germline, CDR1 is MRHNA and CDR2 is SNTAGT. In DNA, the CDR3 is TGTGCCAGCAGTGACTCCCCGACAGGGATTAACTATGGCTACACCTTC. This sequence encodes CASSDSPTGINYGYTF.

This clone was recorded a few times. The V gene is TRBV3-1 (or the pseudogene TRBV3-2), the J gene TRBJ2-3; 9 bases line up with TRBD2. The CDR3 totals 14 residues. Germline V gene data show CDR1 as LGHDT and CDR2 as YNNKEL (reference sequence). V shed 4 bases, J shed 4 bases, and the junction held 3 bases outside the gene matches. The CDR3 DNA is TGTGCCAGCAGCCCCGGCGGGGGGGCAGATACGCAGTATTTT. This sequence encodes CASSPGGGADTQYF.

The chain couples TRBV27 to TRBJ2-5, with D possibly TRBD2 on 6 matching bases. The germline V gene has CDR1 MNHEY and CDR2 SMNVEV (reference sequence). The CDR3 is 16 residues long. With 3 bases removed from V and 2 bases from J, the gap between germline ends came to 16 bases. Written as DNA, the CDR3 is TGTGCCAGCAGTTTCGCGGGGCTTCCAAAACAAGAGACCCAGTACTTC. Translating it yields CASSFAGLPKQETQYF.

The CDR3 nucleotides are TGTGCCAGCAGTGCGCTATCGGGGGACAGGAACACCGGGGAGCTGTTTTTT. It translates to CASSALSGDRNTGELFF. The rearrangement links TRBV6-7 to TRBJ2-2, with D maybe TRBD1 (7 bases). TRBV6-7 is sorted into the ORF group, with uncertain function. V shed 5 bases and J shed 1 base, with 17 bases lying between them. This CDR3 region has 17 residues.

The chain is built from TRBV13 and TRBJ1-1; TRBD1 matches 11 bases. Per germline, CDR1 PRHDT and CDR2 FYEKMQ (reference sequence). The CDR3 runs 16 residues. J lost 7 bases, V lost 4 bases, and 11 bases had no gene match. The CDR3 here is CASSSNSGTGGNEAFF. DNA of the CDR3: TGTGCCAGCAGCTCGAATTCCGGGACAGGGGGAAATGAAGCTTTCTTT.